The next 23 T cell receptor beta chains were all read from a single sample in a study of response to subunit inactivated influenza vaccine. Each CDR3 protein gets one entry after TCRdb re-called the RT-PCR reads with MiXCR. Of fewer than 800,000 distinct CDR3 sequences detected, 15% to 19% appear once; the ten largest clones hold 11%. The material sequenced was PBMCs from blood, taken 11 to 12 days after vaccination. The origin of the receptors is a man aged 50 to 60 who received an inactivated influenza vaccine.

This rearrangement joins TRBV20-1 to TRBJ2-7, with 10 bases that match TRBD2. Germline CDR1 reads DFQATT; CDR2 reads SNEGSKA (reference sequence). CDR3 length: 14 amino acids. V lost 5 bases, J lost 3 bases, and 7 bases stayed unmatched. CDR3 nucleotides: TGCAGTGCTCCGAGCGGGGGGGGTTACTACGAGCAGTACTTC. It encodes CSAPSGGGYYEQYF.

The chain couples TRBV20-1 to TRBJ2-7, with 11 bases lining up with TRBD2. This CDR3 is built from 13 residues. Trimming removed 6 bases from V and 4 bases from J; junction bases left unmatched: 5. Germline values: CDR1 DFQATT, CDR2 SNEGSKA (reference sequence). CDR3 amino acids: CSALAGGVYEQYF. The CDR3 DNA follows: TGCAGTGCGTTAGCGGGAGGGGTATACGAGCAGTACTTC.

The gene calls are TRBV18 and TRBJ2-3; 8 bases align to TRBD2. This CDR3 has 16 residues. Per germline, CDR1 KGHSH and CDR2 LQKENI. After removal of 3 bases from V and 2 bases from J, the junction contained 7 bases not matched to a gene. The CDR3 bases are TGTGCCAGCTCACCGGCCGGGACTAGTGCCACAGATACGCAGTATTTT. Translated: CASSPAGTSATDTQYF.

Ten or more counts support this clonotype. The CDR3 DNA is TGCAGTGCTAGAGAGGACATACGAGACACAGATACGCAGTATTTT. Protein sequence: CSAREDIRDTDTQYF. The J gene is TRBJ2-3, the V gene TRBV20-1, with D possibly being TRBD1 (5 bases). From germline, CDR1 is DFQATT and CDR2 SNEGSKA (reference sequence). Trimming stripped 0 bases from V and 2 bases from J, with 12 bases between. The CDR3 spans 15 residues.

Only a few counts were recorded for this clonotype. This chain connects TRBV5-1 to TRBJ2-1; TRBD2 aligns across 10 bases. Per the germline V gene, CDR1 is SGHRS and CDR2 is YFSETQ. This CDR3 comprises 14 residues. Unmatched junction bases numbered 11, after V lost 5 bases and J lost 12 bases. The CDR3 loop reads CASSPLAGAVGQFF. The CDR3 bases are TGCGCCAGCAGTCCCCTAGCGGGAGCGGTCGGGCAGTTCTTC.

The gene calls are TRBV6-1 and TRBJ1-2, with D tentatively TRBD1 (6 bases). The V end lost 1 base, the J end lost 6 bases, and 9 bases lay between the germline ends. Germline V gives CDR1 MNHNS, CDR2 SASEGT. This CDR3 is built from 13 residues. The CDR3 sequence: CASSEGTVHGYTF. In DNA, the CDR3 is TGTGCCAGCAGTGAAGGGACAGTCCATGGCTACACCTTC.

The gene calls are TRBV29-1 and TRBJ1-1; 8 nucleotides agree with TRBD1. The junction had 4 bases not matched to a gene; V was cut back by 4 bases and J by 6 bases. CDR1 and CDR2 from the germline V gene are SQVTM and ANQGSEA. The CDR3 runs to 12 residues. The DNA for the CDR3 is TGCAGCGTTGGTGACAGGGGCGCTGAAGCTTTCTTT. Amino acids: CSVGDRGAEAFF. The full variable domain, rest sourced from reference TRBV29-1 and TRBJ1-1, is SAVISQKPSRDICQRGTSLTIQCQVDSQVTMMFWYRQQPGQSLTLIATANQGSEATYESGFVIDKFPISRPNLTFSTLTVSNMSPEDSSIYLCSVGDRGAEAFFGQGTRLTVV.

This clonotype was counted only a few times. The chain carries TRBV6-4 and TRBJ2-3; 7 nucleotides align to TRBD2. J lost 7 bases, V lost 8 bases, and 9 bases had no gene match. From germline, CDR1 is MRHNA and CDR2 SNTAGT. The CDR3 length is 13 residues. The CDR3 DNA sequence: TGTGCCAGCTTTCGCGGGAGAACCCATACGCAGTATTTT. Translating it yields CASFRGRTHTQYF.

This clonotype was picked up a small number of times. This chain joins TRBV5-5 and TRBJ2-7; TRBD2 matches 9 bases. CDR1 and CDR2 from the germline V gene are SGHKS and YYEKEE (reference sequence). Trimming took 4 bases from V and 4 from J; bases not matched to a gene: 12. The CDR3 is 16 residues long. As DNA, the CDR3 is TGTGCCAGCAGCGGTTTGGGAGCGGGAGGTTGGTACGAGCAGTACTTC. Translated, it gives CASSGLGAGGWYEQYF.

The chain is built from TRBV4-2 and TRBJ1-5, with D possibly matching TRBD1 (6 bases). The germline gives CDR1 LGHNA, CDR2 YNFKEQ. The CDR3 runs to 15 residues. The V end lost 1 base, the J end lost 0 bases, and 7 bases lay between the germline ends. Written as DNA, the CDR3 is TGTGCCAGCAGCCAAGCAGGGGATAGCAATCAGCCCCAGCATTTT. Amino acid sequence: CASSQAGDSNQPQHF.

CDR3 DNA sequence: TGTGCCACCAGTGATTGGGGGACAGGGCTCGTAGATACGCAGTATTTT. Translating gives CATSDWGTGLVDTQYF. This rearrangement joins TRBV24-1 to TRBJ2-3; 9 bases align to TRBD1. Germline assignment: CDR1 KGHDR and CDR2 SFDVKD. The J segment lost 5 bases and the V segment lost 2 bases, leaving 7 bases of the junction unmatched. The CDR3 contains 16 residues.

V usage is TRBV7-2 and J usage is TRBJ2-1, with 7 bases matching TRBD1. This CDR3 spans 15 amino acids. V shed 3 bases and J 8 bases; nucleotides not matched to a gene: 10. CDR1 is SGHTA, CDR2 FQGNSA, per germline. The CDR3 DNA is TGTGCCAGCAGCTTTTTCCGGGACAGAATGGATGAGCAGTTCTTC. Translated, it gives CASSFFRDRMDEQFF.

This clonotype has more than one count but fewer than ten. V is TRBV29-1 and J is TRBJ1-2; the D is unclear. Per germline, CDR1 SQVTM and CDR2 ANQGSEA. The CDR3 loop spans 14 amino acids. V was cut by 6 bases and J by 5 bases, with 19 bases left in between. CDR3 DNA sequence: TGCAGCGTCCGGAAGCGTGGGTCCGAGTATGGCTACACCTTC. Translation: CSVRKRGSEYGYTF. The whole variable domain, filled in from reference TRBV29-1 and TRBJ1-2, reads SAVISQKPSRDICQRGTSLTIQCQVDSQVTMMFWYRQQPGQSLTLIATANQGSEATYESGFVIDKFPISRPNLTFSTLTVSNMSPEDSSIYLCSVRKRGSEYGYTFGSGTRLTVV.

The chain uses TRBV5-1 and TRBJ1-4; no clear D gene. The CDR3 runs to 14 residues. With 0 bases removed from V and 7 bases from J, the gap between germline ends came to 10 bases. Germline V gene sequence: CDR1 SGHRS, CDR2 YFSETQ. DNA of the CDR3: TGCGCCAGCAGCTTGGGACCGACCTCTGAAAAACTGTTTTTT. It specifies CASSLGPTSEKLFF.

This clonotype appeared many times. This sequence joins TRBV30 and TRBJ1-1, with unresolved D. From germline, CDR1 is GTSNPN and CDR2 SVGIG (reference sequence). The V end lost 0 bases, the J end lost 0 bases, and 5 bases lay between the germline ends. The CDR3 is made up of 13 amino acids. DNA for the CDR3: TGTGCCTGGAGTGTTGCGGTGAACACTGAAGCTTTCTTT. This translates into CAWSVAVNTEAFF. Looking up the rest from reference TRBV30 and TRBJ1-1 gives the full variable domain: SQTIHQWPATLVQPVGSPLSLECTVEGTSNPNLYWYRQAAGRGLQLLFYSVGIGQISSEVPQNLSASRPQDRQFILSSKKLLLSDSGFYLCAWSVAVNTEAFFGQGTRLTVV.

The chain carries TRBV5-1 and TRBJ2-5; 8 nucleotides agree with TRBD2. The CDR3 is 14 residues long. Trimming at V came to 3 bases and at J to 1 base, leaving 2 bases not matched to a gene. CDR1 SGHRS and CDR2 YFSETQ come from the germline V gene. CDR3: CASSSGGAQETQYF. CDR3 sequence (DNA): TGCGCCAGCAGCTCGGGAGGGGCCCAAGAGACCCAGTACTTC.

The rearrangement links TRBV6-2 or TRBV6-3 to TRBJ2-1; 11 nucleotides agree with TRBD2. The germline V gene encodes CDR1 MNHEY and CDR2 SVGEGT. The ends lost 2 bases at V and 2 bases at J; junction bases unmatched: 14. This CDR3 region has 20 residues. The CDR3 bases are TGTGCCAGCAGTTACATCGGGGTAGCGGGAGGGCCCAGCGCCTACAATGAGCAGTTCTTC. Amino acids: CASSYIGVAGGPSAYNEQFF.

Many counts were recorded for this clonotype. The chain links TRBV5-5 to TRBJ2-7; D unresolved. The CDR3 totals 14 residues. CDR1 SGHKS and CDR2 YYEKEE come from the germline V gene (reference sequence). V gave up 0 bases and J gave up 1 base, with 8 bases separating them. The CDR3 reads CASSLVSSSYEQYF. The CDR3 DNA reads as TGTGCCAGCAGCTTGGTTTCTTCGTCCTACGAGCAGTACTTC.

This chain links TRBV7-2 with TRBJ1-5; D is unclear. V was trimmed by 2 bases and J by 2 bases, leaving 10 bases between them. Germline CDR1 is SGHTA and CDR2 is FQGNSA. The CDR3 is 15 amino acids. The CDR3 here is CASSLTWERNQPQHF. CDR3 sequence (DNA): TGTGCCAGCAGCTTAACCTGGGAGCGCAATCAGCCCCAGCATTTT.

This clonotype was observed a few times. The chain combines TRBV20-1 with TRBJ1-2; no clear D gene. This CDR3 contains 14 residues. Trimming pared 2 bases from V and 8 bases from J, leaving 18 bases between. Germline CDR1 is DFQATT and CDR2 is SNEGSKA (reference sequence). In DNA, the CDR3 is TGCAGTGCTAGACGCACGACCGCCCCGGGCGGCTACACCTTC. This codes for CSARRTTAPGGYTF.

J is TRBJ2-1 and V is TRBV18; 8 bases match TRBD2. Germline loops: CDR1 KGHSH, CDR2 LQKENI. The CDR3 spans 14 residues. J gave up 7 bases and V 4 bases, and 6 bases lay outside the gene matches. The CDR3 reads CASSLRTSLNEQFF. The CDR3 DNA is TGTGCCAGCTCACTTCGGACTAGCCTGAATGAGCAGTTCTTC.

Here the CDR3 reads CASSGAPLSVETQYF. The CDR3 region has the DNA TGTGCCAGCTCGGGGGCACCGCTCTCGGTAGAGACCCAGTACTTC. The chain recombines TRBV7-9 with TRBJ2-5; D is tentatively TRBD1 or TRBD2 (6 bases each). CDR1 and CDR2 (germline): SEHNR, FQNEAQ (reference sequence). The CDR3 has 15 amino acids. The V gene lost 8 bases and the J gene lost 4 bases, with 20 bases spanning the gap.

This clonotype was observed a handful of times. V and J are TRBV12-3 or TRBV12-4 and TRBJ2-3, with 7 bases matching TRBD1. Trimming at V came to 5 bases and at J to 2 bases, leaving 4 bases not matched to a gene. The CDR3 length is 14 residues. CDR3 sequence: CASSPQGVTDTQYF. The CDR3 DNA is TGTGCCAGCAGTCCCCAGGGGGTCACAGATACGCAGTATTTT.